Each of the 26 T cell receptor beta chains below was sequenced from the same sample in a study of CD4 T cells in relation to SARS-CoV-2 and coronaviruses (TCRdb year 2021). CD4+ T cells from unexposed donors were collected before the COVID-19 pandemic (2011-2018). After around ten days of culture, CD4+ T cells were isolated with the EasySep CD4+ T cell isolation kit. Library generation was performed with the immunoSEQ multiplex PCR assay. TCRdb limited this immuneACCESS table to in-frame rearrangements with V and J called. A share of clones is missing; checked studies link under half to unresolved V genes, and the rest is unexplained. The sample includes more than 15,000 clones, with 82% observed a single time. 31% of the sample is in the top ten clones. These receptors have no known antigen. Sequencing input: CD4+ T cells from PBMCs, cultured in vitro. Source of these receptors: a human donor in good health.

The chain carries TRBV7-2 and TRBJ2-3; tentatively, D is TRBD2 (6 bases). CDR1 and CDR2 from the germline V gene are SGHTA and FQGNSA. Deletions cut 5 bases from V and 3 bases from J, with 12 bases between. The CDR3 spans 14 residues. The CDR3 spells CASSLNRGTDTQYF. The CDR3 region has the DNA TGTGCCAGCAGCCTAAACCGGGGGACAGATACGCAGTATTTT.

This clone was detected a few times. This chain uses TRBV4-1 with TRBJ1-2; 7 positions agree with TRBD1. CDR1 MGHRA and CDR2 YSYEKL come from the germline V gene. V was pared by 5 bases and J by 2 bases, with 2 bases of the junction left unmatched. The CDR3 runs 13 residues. The chain's CDR3 is CASSDRANYGYTF. Here the CDR3 DNA reads TGCGCCAGCAGCGACAGGGCGAACTATGGCTACACCTTC.

The chain carries TRBV5-1 and TRBJ1-1; maybe TRBD1 (5 bases). Germline-derived CDR1 and CDR2 are SGHRS and YFSETQ. The CDR3 spans 17 residues. V was clipped by 4 bases and J by 4 bases, with 23 bases between them. CDR3 DNA sequence: TGCGCCAGCAGCCCCCGGCGCGGGGGGAGTCGGGGCACTGAAGCTTTCTTT. It specifies CASSPRRGGSRGTEAFF.

The V gene is TRBV11-2, the J gene TRBJ1-1; 10 nucleotides align to TRBD1. The CDR3 sequence is 15 residues long. Germline V lookup: CDR1 SGHAT, CDR2 FQNNGV. V lost 0 bases and J lost 9; bases outside the gene matches: 7. The CDR3 DNA sequence: TGTGCCAGCAGCTTAGAGGCCGGGACAGGGGAAAAAGCTTTCTTT. It is translated as CASSLEAGTGEKAFF.

The chain employs TRBV20-1 and TRBJ2-1; D is unresolved. The length of the CDR3 is 11 residues. The germline CDR1 and CDR2 sequences are DFQATT and SNEGSKA (reference sequence). V was shortened by 3 bases and J by 7 bases, with 7 bases between the two germline ends. The CDR3, as DNA: TGCAGTGCTAGTATCTGGAATGAGCAGTTCTTC. Protein: CSASIWNEQFF.

V and J are TRBV7-2 and TRBJ1-1; 7 bases are a match to TRBD1. V shed 1 base, J shed 4 bases, and the junction held 6 bases outside the gene matches. CDR3 length equals 15 residues. Germline V gives CDR1 SGHTA, CDR2 FQGNSA. The CDR3 region has the DNA TGTGCCAGCAGCTTAGTGGCGTCAGGGGGCACTGAAGCTTTCTTT. Translation: CASSLVASGGTEAFF.

This chain connects TRBV30 to TRBJ2-5; the D is unclear. The CDR3 extends over 13 amino acids. Germline V gene lookup returns CDR1 GTSNPN and CDR2 SVGIG (reference sequence). Trimming shortened V by 1 base and J by 5 bases, and 11 bases separated the two germline ends. Here the CDR3 reads CAWSATAWETQYF. The CDR3 DNA sequence: TGTGCCTGGAGTGCTACGGCCTGGGAGACCCAGTACTTC.

V usage is TRBV24-1 and J usage is TRBJ1-2; maybe TRBD1 (6 bases). The CDR3 spans 15 residues. V was pared by 4 bases and J by 4 bases, with 15 bases between. Germline V gives CDR1 KGHDR, CDR2 SFDVKD. The CDR3 nucleotides read TGTGCCACCAGTGACCCCAGGTCAGGGGTCTATGGCTACACCTTC. It is translated as CATSDPRSGVYGYTF.

J is TRBJ2-3 and V is TRBV7-2; no clear D. The germline V gene has CDR1 SGHTA and CDR2 FQGNSA. Trimming took 5 bases from V and 2 from J, leaving 11 bases between them. This CDR3 is built from 14 residues. CDR3 sequence reads: CASSPLRNTDTQYF. The CDR3 DNA reads TGTGCCAGCAGCCCTCTCCGGAACACAGATACGCAGTATTTT.

The V call is TRBV4-1, the J call TRBJ1-2, with 7 nucleotides matching TRBD1. Looked up from germline, CDR1 is MGHRA and CDR2 is YSYEKL. The CDR3 covers 14 residues. The trim removed 3 bases at V and 8 bases at J, leaving 9 bases unmatched. Written as DNA, the CDR3 is TGCGCCAGCAGCCATACCGACAGGGTAGGGGGCTACACCTTC. This translates into CASSHTDRVGGYTF.

The rearrangement links TRBV7-9 to TRBJ1-5, with D perhaps TRBD1 (5 bases). Germline values: CDR1 SEHNR, CDR2 FQNEAQ (reference sequence). Trimming took off 4 bases at V and 4 bases at J, with 14 bases between the two ends. The CDR3 consists of 15 residues. CDR3 sequence: CASSSNQGRNQPQHF. The DNA for the CDR3 is TGTGCCAGCAGCTCCAATCAGGGCCGGAATCAGCCCCAGCATTTT.

The J gene is TRBJ2-6, the V gene TRBV30; D gene ambiguous. Deletions cut 4 bases from V and 4 bases from J, with 8 bases between. This CDR3 comprises 13 residues. The germline V gene has CDR1 GTSNPN and CDR2 SVGIG (reference sequence). CDR3 DNA sequence: TGTGCCTGGAACCTTGGCGGGGCCAACGTCCTGACTTTC. Translating gives CAWNLGGANVLTF.

The rearrangement joins TRBV5-1 to TRBJ2-3; 10 bases match TRBD2. The CDR3 runs to 16 residues. V dropped 4 bases and J dropped 0; count of bases not matched to a gene: 5. CDR1 SGHRS and CDR2 YFSETQ come from the germline V gene. The chain's CDR3 is CASSPGLAFSTDTQYF. CDR3 DNA sequence: TGCGCCAGCAGCCCGGGACTAGCGTTTAGCACAGATACGCAGTATTTT.

In this sample, this clone turned up a few times. The chain joins TRBV6-1 to TRBJ1-5, with D possibly being TRBD1 (6 bases). Trimming removed 2 bases at V and 2 bases at J, with 7 bases between. Looked up from germline, CDR1 is MNHNS and CDR2 is SASEGT. The CDR3 spans 14 residues. The CDR3 here is CASSESGGNQPQHF. The DNA for the CDR3 is TGTGCCAGCAGTGAATCAGGGGGCAATCAGCCCCAGCATTTT.

V gene TRBV5-4 combines with J gene TRBJ2-7, with TRBD1 as a possible D gene (8 bases). CDR3 size: 14 residues. CDR1 is SGHNT, CDR2 YYREEE, per germline (reference sequence). V lost 3 bases to trimming and J lost 5 bases, with 15 bases between them. CDR3 coding DNA: TGTGCCAGCAGCTCCTACAGGGGGGGGGACGAGCAGTACTTC. Protein: CASSSYRGGDEQYF. Full variable domain (rest looked up from reference TRBV5-4 and TRBJ2-7): ETGVTQSPTHLIKTRGQQVTLRCSSQSGHNTVSWYQQALGQGPQFIFQYYREEENGRGNFPPRFSGLQFPNYSSELNVNALELDDSALYLCASSSYRGGDEQYFGPGTRLTVT.

The J gene is TRBJ2-3, the V gene TRBV19; D is perhaps TRBD1 (6 bases). The CDR3 is made up of 17 amino acids. V lost 7 bases to trimming and J lost 0 bases, with 20 bases between them. The V gene's germline CDR1 is LNHDA and CDR2 SQIVND (reference sequence). DNA for the CDR3: TGTGCCAGTAAAGGAGCGGAGCTGGGGGCTAGCACAGATACGCAGTATTTT. This gives the protein CASKGAELGASTDTQYF.

The chain links TRBV28 to TRBJ1-2; possible D gene TRBD1, 5 bases. In germline, CDR1 is MDHEN, CDR2 SYDVKM. Trimming left V 1 base short and J 3 bases short, with 12 bases between. The CDR3 spans 15 residues. CDR3 DNA sequence: TGTGCCAGCAGTTTATACGACAGCCGGCACTATGGCTACACCTTC. It specifies CASSLYDSRHYGYTF.

The chain couples TRBV5-6 to TRBJ1-2; 11 nucleotides agree with TRBD1. After removal of 0 bases from V and 10 bases from J, the junction contained 11 bases not matched to a gene. Germline CDR1 SGHDT, CDR2 YYEEEE. The CDR3 totals 16 residues. The CDR3 nucleotides are TGTGCCAGCAGCTTGGCCGGGACAGGGGGTAGTATGGTCTACACCTTC. As protein: CASSLAGTGGSMVYTF.

The rearrangement joins TRBV5-6 to TRBJ2-3, with TRBD1 matching 9 bases. This CDR3 spans 16 amino acids. The germline CDR1 and CDR2 sequences are SGHDT and YYEEEE. Trimming cost V 0 bases and J 0 bases; bases outside gene matches: 2. The CDR3 loop reads CASSLGTGDSTDTQYF. In DNA form, the CDR3 reads TGTGCCAGCAGCTTGGGGACAGGGGATAGCACAGATACGCAGTATTTT.

This clone was counted a single time. This chain joins TRBV2 and TRBJ2-7, with 8 bases that match TRBD1. Germline V gives CDR1 SNHLY, CDR2 FYNNEI. V lost 6 bases, J lost 6 bases, and 4 bases stayed unmatched. This CDR3 is built from 12 residues. CDR3 loop: CASSRGRGEQYF. In nucleotides, the CDR3 is TGTGCCAGCAGCAGGGGGCGCGGCGAGCAGTACTTC. Full variable domain (missing parts from reference TRBV2 and TRBJ2-7): EPEVTQTPSHQVTQMGQEVILRCVPISNHLYFYWYRQILGQKVEFLVSFYNNEISEKSEIFDDQFSVERPDGSNFTLKIRSTKLEDSAMYFCASSRGRGEQYFGPGTRLTVT.

The chain combines TRBV30 with TRBJ2-2; 8 nucleotides agree with TRBD2. CDR3 length: 15 amino acids. Looked up from germline, CDR1 is GTSNPN and CDR2 is SVGIG (reference sequence). The V gene end was trimmed by 0 bases and the J gene end by 6 bases; junction bases not matched to a gene: 6. The CDR3 region has the DNA TGTGCCTGGAGTGTCAAGCCTAGCGGGCCCGGGGAGCTGTTTTTT. It codes for CAWSVKPSGPGELFF.

The chain recombines TRBV6-5 with TRBJ1-2; TRBD1 matches 7 bases. Per the germline V gene, CDR1 is MNHEY and CDR2 is SVGAGI. This CDR3 contains 14 residues. V lost 5 bases and J lost 8; bases outside the gene matches: 11. The CDR3 DNA reads as TGTGCCAGCAGTACCCCCGGGACAGTGAACGGCTACACCTTC. This gives the protein CASSTPGTVNGYTF.

This chain connects TRBV18 to TRBJ2-5, with D unresolved. Germline V gives CDR1 KGHSH, CDR2 LQKENI. Trimming left V 2 bases short and J 5 bases short, with 6 bases between. The CDR3 spans 12 residues. The CDR3 sequence: CASSPSSETQYF. The CDR3 nucleotides read TGTGCCAGCTCACCAAGTTCGGAGACCCAGTACTTC.

The J gene is TRBJ2-5, the V gene TRBV5-1; D possibly corresponds to TRBD1 (6 bases). Germline values: CDR1 SGHRS, CDR2 YFSETQ. The V end lost 1 base, the J end lost 4 bases, and 17 bases lay between the germline ends. This CDR3 is 16 amino acids long. The CDR3 sequence: CASSLSLGAGGETQYF. The CDR3 nucleotides are TGCGCCAGCAGCTTGTCCCTGGGGGCCGGAGGAGAGACCCAGTACTTC.

The chain has TRBV6-2 or TRBV6-3 and TRBJ2-7; D perhaps matches TRBD2 (5 bases). The germline gives CDR1 MNHEY, CDR2 SVGEGT. V was clipped by 2 bases and J by 4 bases, with 15 bases between them. The CDR3 length is 15 residues. The CDR3 is CASSYPEPSRYEQYF. CDR3 sequence (DNA): TGTGCCAGCAGTTACCCAGAACCTAGCAGGTACGAGCAGTACTTC.

The V gene is TRBV20-1, the J gene TRBJ2-5, with D tentatively TRBD2 (5 bases). This CDR3 has 14 amino acids. Germline V gives CDR1 DFQATT, CDR2 SNEGSKA (reference sequence). Trimming shortened V by 3 bases and J by 9 bases, and 20 bases separated the two germline ends. This CDR3 is CSASRSRLRASQYF. Written as DNA, the CDR3 is TGCAGTGCTAGTAGGTCCAGACTAAGAGCGTCCCAGTACTTC.